These 27 T cell receptor beta chains were sequenced from one sample in a study of shared clonotypes between healthy human individuals. Naive CD8 cells lacked CD45RO and underwent positive selection for CCR7, leaving out terminally differentiated effector memory CD45RA+ cells. Generated by immunoSEQ multiplex PCR, the TCRdb table keeps only in-frame clones and is missing some. The sample consists of around 600,000 clones, 90% to 95% of them appearing once. Sequencing was carried out using naive CD8+ T cells sorted from blood. The source is a woman in her thirties in good health.

The chain recombines TRBV9 with TRBJ2-7; D is perhaps TRBD2 (6 bases). This CDR3 is built from 15 residues. The germline CDR1 and CDR2 sequences are SGDLS and YYNGEE. The V gene lost 4 bases and the J gene lost 3 bases, with 17 bases spanning the gap. Written as DNA, the CDR3 is TGTGCCAGCAGCCCCCAGGAGACTAGACGCTACGAGCAGTACTTC. It codes for CASSPQETRRYEQYF.

The chain recombines TRBV5-6 with TRBJ2-7; 7 positions match TRBD2. The J segment lost 2 bases and the V segment lost 0 bases, leaving 5 bases of the junction unmatched. Germline V gene data show CDR1 as SGHDT and CDR2 as YYEEEE. This CDR3 contains 15 residues. The CDR3 is CASSLGGGPTYEQYF. The CDR3 coding sequence is TGTGCCAGCAGCTTGGGGGGAGGGCCGACCTACGAGCAGTACTTC.

The gene calls are TRBV6-5 and TRBJ2-7; no clear D gene. The CDR3 covers 13 residues. In germline, CDR1 is MNHEY, CDR2 SVGAGI. V was trimmed by 2 bases and J by 5 bases, leaving 10 bases between them. CDR3 DNA: TGTGCCAGCAGTTACAGGGTTTCCAACGAGCAGTACTTC. Residues: CASSYRVSNEQYF.

The V and J genes are TRBV19 and TRBJ1-2, with no clear D. Germline V gene data show CDR1 as LNHDA and CDR2 as SQIVND (reference sequence). The V gene lost 10 bases and the J gene lost 3 bases, with 18 bases spanning the gap. The CDR3 totals 14 residues. The CDR3 spells CATTNRAVDYGYTF. CDR3 nucleotides: TGTGCCACTACGAATAGAGCTGTTGACTATGGCTACACCTTC.

The rearrangement links TRBV4-1 to TRBJ2-2; TRBD2 matches 11 bases. V was pared by 4 bases and J by 7 bases, with 8 bases of the junction left unmatched. Germline values: CDR1 MGHRA, CDR2 YSYEKL. This CDR3 spans 16 amino acids. The CDR3 loop reads CASSPGTSGLDGELFF. In nucleotides, the CDR3 is TGCGCCAGCAGCCCCGGGACTAGCGGATTGGACGGGGAGCTGTTTTTT.

The chain has TRBV11-2 and TRBJ1-2; 7 bases line up with TRBD1. J gave up 8 bases and V 0 bases, and 9 bases lay outside the gene matches. Germline V gives CDR1 SGHAT, CDR2 FQNNGV. The CDR3 is made up of 15 amino acids. The CDR3 here is CASSLDMDRSMGYTF. CDR3 bases: TGTGCCAGCAGCTTAGATATGGACAGGAGTATGGGCTACACCTTC.

V gene TRBV28 combines with J gene TRBJ2-7; a possible D gene is TRBD2 (6 bases). Germline V gene sequence: CDR1 MDHEN, CDR2 SYDVKM. Trimming stripped 1 base from V and 0 bases from J, with 16 bases between. The CDR3 is 17 residues long. The CDR3 DNA sequence: TGTGCCAGCAGTTTATCGGAGAACGGAGGGCCCTCCTACGAGCAGTACTTC. Translation: CASSLSENGGPSYEQYF.

The rearrangement links TRBV4-1 to TRBJ2-7; tentative D call: TRBD2 (6 bases). The V gene's germline CDR1 is MGHRA and CDR2 YSYEKL. V was clipped by 1 base and J by 7 bases, with 14 bases between them. The CDR3 is 14 residues long. The CDR3 DNA is TGCGCCAGCAGCCAAGGAGGGAGGACGGAGGAGCAGTACTTC. It specifies CASSQGGRTEEQYF.

In this sample, this clone turned up once. The rearrangement links TRBV7-9 to TRBJ2-7; D could derive from TRBD1 or TRBD2 (6 bases each). Germline V gene lookup returns CDR1 SEHNR and CDR2 FQNEAQ (reference sequence). The V and J ends lost 3 bases and 4 bases respectively, with 16 bases between them. This CDR3 spans 15 amino acids. Written as DNA, the CDR3 is TGTGCCAGCAGCTTTCCGCGGGACAAGTCGTACGAGCAGTACTTC. Translating gives CASSFPRDKSYEQYF.

This clone is a singleton in its sample. The rearrangement joins TRBV7-9 to TRBJ2-3; no firm D call. CDR1 is SEHNR, CDR2 FQNEAQ, per germline (reference sequence). The V end lost 5 bases, the J end lost 0 bases, and 12 bases lay between the germline ends. The CDR3 is 15 amino acids. CDR3 residues: CASSRLGSSTDTQYF. The CDR3 region has the DNA TGTGCCAGCAGCCGCCTCGGGTCTAGCACAGATACGCAGTATTTT.

V gene TRBV29-1 combines with J gene TRBJ1-2; 9 positions match TRBD1. Germline CDR1 SQVTM, CDR2 ANQGSEA. Losses at the gene ends were 7 bases for V and 7 bases for J; bases not matched to a gene: 4. The CDR3 has 11 residues. This CDR3 reads CSGGQGSGYTF. The CDR3 nucleotides are TGCAGCGGGGGACAGGGCAGTGGCTACACCTTC.

The chain couples TRBV14 to TRBJ2-7, with a weak D call TRBD1 (6 bases). Trimming cost V 2 bases and J 3 bases, with 8 bases left between them. This CDR3 is built from 13 residues. Germline CDR1 and CDR2: SGHDN and FVKESK. CDR3 amino acids: CASSQSGDYEQYF. The CDR3 region has the DNA TGTGCCAGCAGCCAATCAGGGGACTACGAGCAGTACTTC.

In nucleotides, the CDR3 is TGTGCCAGCAGTTTATCCCAGGCCTTCTCTGGAAACACCATATATTTT. Its protein product is CASSLSQAFSGNTIYF. This rearrangement joins TRBV27 to TRBJ1-3; no clear D gene. The germline gives CDR1 MNHEY, CDR2 SMNVEV (reference sequence). The ends were cut back, 0 bases at V and 0 bases at J, with 9 bases in the middle. This CDR3 region has 16 residues.

In DNA form, the CDR3 reads TGTGCCAGCAGCCAAGACGGGACTAGCTTCTCCTACGAGCAGTACTTC. This codes for CASSQDGTSFSYEQYF. The genes are TRBV14 and TRBJ2-7, with 9 bases fitting TRBD2. The CDR3 has 16 residues. V was pared by 0 bases and J by 0 bases, with 3 bases of the junction left unmatched. Looked up from germline, CDR1 is SGHDN and CDR2 is FVKESK.

The genes are TRBV5-4 and TRBJ2-7, with 7 bases lining up with TRBD1. CDR3 length: 16 amino acids. With 4 bases clipped from V and 0 bases from J, the junction kept 10 bases outside the gene matches. Germline loops: CDR1 SGHNT, CDR2 YYREEE (reference sequence). The CDR3: CASSPQDRTISYEQYF. CDR3 DNA: TGTGCCAGCAGCCCGCAGGACAGGACCATCTCCTACGAGCAGTACTTC. The full variable domain, in which reference TRBV5-4 and TRBJ2-7 provide the parts outside the CDR3, is ETGVTQSPTHLIKTRGQQVTLRCSSQSGHNTVSWYQQALGQGPQFIFQYYREEENGRGNFPPRFSGLQFPNYSSELNVNALELDDSALYLCASSPQDRTISYEQYFGPGTRLTVT.

The V and J genes are TRBV4-2 and TRBJ2-1; TRBD2 agrees at 14 bases. Trimming at V came to 2 bases and at J to 4 bases, leaving 4 bases not matched to a gene. The germline V gene has CDR1 LGHNA and CDR2 YNFKEQ. The length of the CDR3 is 17 residues. This CDR3 reads CASSQPGLAGVYNEQFF. For the CDR3, the DNA is TGTGCCAGCAGCCAACCGGGACTAGCGGGAGTATACAATGAGCAGTTCTTC.

The chain links TRBV15 to TRBJ2-7; TRBD2 might be the D (5 bases). The germline gives CDR1 LNHNV, CDR2 YYDKDF (reference sequence). Trimming took off 5 bases at V and 2 bases at J, with 10 bases between the two ends. The CDR3 extends over 13 amino acids. For the CDR3, the DNA is TGTGCCACCAGCGCCGGACTTACCTACGAGCAGTACTTC. Amino acid sequence: CATSAGLTYEQYF.

V and J are TRBV28 and TRBJ1-1; maybe TRBD1 (6 bases). Germline lookup yields CDR1 MDHEN and CDR2 SYDVKM. Trimming cost V 4 bases and J 8 bases, with 14 bases left between them. CDR3 length equals 13 residues. CDR3 coding DNA: TGTGCCAGCAGTTATAAGGACAGAGTGGAAGCTTTCTTT. Translating it yields CASSYKDRVEAFF.

This clone showed up just once. The chain joins TRBV5-1 to TRBJ1-2; D ambiguous. Between the trimmed V and J ends, which lost 1 base and 2 bases, there was a span of 21 bases. The length of the CDR3 is 18 residues. Germline V gene lookup returns CDR1 SGHRS and CDR2 YFSETQ. The CDR3 nucleotides read TGCGCCAGCAGCTTGTCCCGATATCGACCGGGCTTAAACTATGGCTACACCTTC. Protein: CASSLSRYRPGLNYGYTF.

In its sample, this clone was seen once. The V gene is TRBV28, the J gene TRBJ1-5; tentative D call: TRBD1 (5 bases). Germline V gene lookup returns CDR1 MDHEN and CDR2 SYDVKM. The CDR3 runs to 15 residues. Trimming removed 2 bases at V and 8 bases at J, with 16 bases between. CDR3 sequence reads: CASSLAAAGREPQHF. For the CDR3, the DNA is TGTGCCAGCAGTTTAGCAGCGGCAGGGAGGGAGCCCCAGCATTTT.

The rearrangement joins TRBV15 to TRBJ2-4; D assignment may be TRBD1 or TRBD2 (5 bases each). The length of the CDR3 is 18 residues. From germline, CDR1 is LNHNV and CDR2 YYDKDF (reference sequence). V was clipped by 3 bases and J by 0 bases, with 18 bases between them. The CDR3 bases are TGTGCCACCAGCAGTCTGGGCATCGAGGGGCTAGCCAAAAACATTCAGTACTTC. This gives the protein CATSSLGIEGLAKNIQYF.

The CDR3 DNA is TGTGCCAGTAGTAGCCGGGCCGCCAATGAGCAGTTCTTC. It specifies CASSSRAANEQFF. This chain joins TRBV19 and TRBJ2-1, with no clear D. CDR3 size: 13 residues. CDR1 LNHDA and CDR2 SQIVND come from the germline V gene (reference sequence). V was cut by 4 bases and J by 6 bases, with 10 bases left in between.

The V call is TRBV5-8, the J call TRBJ2-7; 10 nucleotides agree with TRBD2. CDR1 is SGHTS and CDR2 is YDEGEE in the germline V gene. V lost 3 bases and J lost 2; bases outside the gene matches: 5. This CDR3 has 15 residues. In nucleotides, the CDR3 is TGTGCCAGCAGCTCCCAGCTAGCGGGGGCCTACGAGCAGTACTTC. Translated: CASSSQLAGAYEQYF.

Worth noting for this clone: This same CDR3 is encoded by further DNA sequences in the sample. V gene TRBV9 combines with J gene TRBJ2-7; D remains unclear. CDR3 length: 12 residues. CDR1 and CDR2 (germline): SGDLS, YYNGEE. The V end lost 3 bases, the J end lost 0 bases, and 4 bases lay between the germline ends. The CDR3 region is CASSGSSYEQYF. For the CDR3, the DNA is TGTGCCAGCAGCGGTAGCTCCTACGAGCAGTACTTC.

This sequence joins TRBV28 and TRBJ2-1, with 9 bases that match TRBD2. The CDR3 is 17 amino acids. Trimming took 5 bases from V and 1 from J; bases not matched to a gene: 9. The germline gives CDR1 MDHEN, CDR2 SYDVKM. The CDR3, as DNA: TGTGCCAGCAGTCGAAATAGCGGGAGTCGTTCCTACAATGAGCAGTTCTTC. This gives the protein CASSRNSGSRSYNEQFF.

This rearrangement joins TRBV28 to TRBJ2-5, with 7 bases lining up with TRBD1. The CDR3 sequence is 15 residues long. The V gene's germline CDR1 is MDHEN and CDR2 SYDVKM. The ends lost 2 bases at V and 5 bases at J; junction bases unmatched: 8. CDR3 protein: CASSLVGTAYETQYF. The CDR3 DNA reads TGTGCCAGCAGTTTAGTTGGGACAGCCTATGAGACCCAGTACTTC. Full variable domain (rest looked up from reference TRBV28 and TRBJ2-5): DVKVTQSSRYLVKRTGEKVFLECVQDMDHENMFWYRQDPGLGLRLIYFSYDVKMKEKGDIPEGYSVSREKKERFSLILESASTNQTSMYLCASSLVGTAYETQYFGPGTRLLVL.

This clone was counted a single time. This rearrangement joins TRBV4-1 to TRBJ1-6; unclear D gene. Trimming cost V 8 bases and J 9 bases, with 17 bases left between them. The CDR3 consists of 14 residues. CDR1 is MGHRA and CDR2 is YSYEKL in the germline V gene. CDR3 coding DNA: TGCGCCAGCTCCGAGGCCCCCCGCGGTTCACCCCTCCACTTT. Translation gives CASSEAPRGSPLHF.